This T cell receptor (beta chain) was identified in a study of cytomegalovirus exposure and HLA in healthy donors. The PCR had 60 Vbeta and 13 Jbeta primers. Assay used: immunoSEQ multiplex PCR; TCRdb lists only in-frame clones, some missing. The sample includes 200,000 to 250,000 clones, 65% to 85% seen only once; the top ten take less than 3%. With regard to this clone: What it recognizes is unknown.

This CDR3 is built from 13 residues. V lost 7 bases and J 2 bases, leaving 9 bases between the germline ends. In germline, CDR1 is SNHLY, CDR2 FYNNEI. Study-wide results and caveats: CMV serostatus was the only immune exposure information that was available.

The sequence was obtained from a woman in her 30s in good health and CMV-seronegative. The genes are TRBV2 and TRBJ1-3; maybe TRBD1 (6 bases). The material sequenced was PBMCs. CDR3 loop: CASKNRAGNTIYF. CDR3 nucleotides: TGTGCCAGCAAAAACAGGGCTGGAAACACCATATATTTT.